This T cell receptor beta chain is drawn from a study of CD8 T cells in ankylosing spondylitis. The study, taken as a whole, reports: A motif in TCR beta, a set of 8 or 9 highly homologous variants, appeared characteristic of ankylosing spondylitis blood. Within matched ankylosing spondylitis synovial fluid, disease-linked clones were reportedly significantly enriched. Some of the motif variants had earlier been found in reactive arthritis patients' fluid and blood.

The CDR3 has 16 residues. V was shortened by 3 bases and J by 2 bases, with 16 bases between the two germline ends. Germline CDR1 MGHRA, CDR2 YSYEKL. Molecular-barcoded quantitative 5'-RACE produced these TCR beta libraries. Each CDR3 protein gets one entry after TCRdb re-called the 5' RACE reads with MiXCR. This sample yields just over 350,000 distinct CDR3 sequences, of which 20% to 25% are seen a single time; around 13% belongs to the top ten. Concerning this clonotype itself: Its antigen is still unknown.

The chain couples TRBV4-1 to TRBJ2-5, with D possibly matching TRBD1 (6 bases). Material for sequencing was blood, either unsorted or a sorted T cell fraction (not recorded which). The receptor was derived from a male donor with ankylosing spondylitis or in good health (not recorded which). DNA for the CDR3: TGCGCCAGCAGCCAGACCCGAGGGGGTCGGCAAGAGACCCAGTACTTC. Its translation is CASSQTRGGRQETQYF.